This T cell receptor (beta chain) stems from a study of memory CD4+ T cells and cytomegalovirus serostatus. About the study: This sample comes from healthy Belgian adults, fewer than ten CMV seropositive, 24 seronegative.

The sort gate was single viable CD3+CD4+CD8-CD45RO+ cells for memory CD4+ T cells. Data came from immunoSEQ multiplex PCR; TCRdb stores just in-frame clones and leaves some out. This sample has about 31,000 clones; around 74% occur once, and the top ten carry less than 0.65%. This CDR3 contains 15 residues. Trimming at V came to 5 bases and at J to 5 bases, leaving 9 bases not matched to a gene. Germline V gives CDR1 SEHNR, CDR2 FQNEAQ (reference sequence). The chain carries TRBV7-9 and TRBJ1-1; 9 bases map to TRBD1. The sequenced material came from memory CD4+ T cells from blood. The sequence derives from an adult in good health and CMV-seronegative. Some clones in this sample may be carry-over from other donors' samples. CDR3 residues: CASSVFGTGRTEAFF. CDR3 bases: TGTGCCAGCAGCGTGTTCGGGACAGGGCGAACTGAAGCTTTCTTT.